A selection of T cell receptor beta chains follows, all from one sample in a study of shared clonotypes between healthy human individuals. Clones were sequenced by immunoSEQ multiplex PCR, and TCRdb holds only the in-frame ones, with some missing. Of over a million clones listed, around 78% are singletons. What was sequenced was memory CD4+ T cells from PBMCs. These receptor sequences come from a man aged 18 to 30 in good health. Some clones in this sample may be carry-over from other donors' samples. CDR3s include the opening cysteine and the closing phenylalanine or tryptophan. Each record gives: clone size, V gene, J gene, D gene, CDR3 length, CDR3 DNA, CDR3 protein. A D gene is named only where the DNA matches it firmly. The size entry is marked missing in some rows and otherwise reads once, few, many or a size class.

clone_size: -; v_call: TRBV30; j_call: TRBJ2-5; d_call: -; cdr3_length: 14; cdr3_nt: TGTGCCTGGAGTCCTCCCCCCGGGAAGGAGACCCAGTACTTC; cdr3_aa: CAWSPPPGKETQYF
clone_size: -; v_call: TRBV27; j_call: TRBJ2-7; d_call: -; cdr3_length: 13; cdr3_nt: TGTGCCAGCAGTTCCCTCTTCAACTACGAGCAGTACTTC; cdr3_aa: CASSSLFNYEQYF
clone_size: -; v_call: TRBV2; j_call: TRBJ1-2; d_call: -; cdr3_length: 13; cdr3_nt: TGTGCCAGCAGTGGATTGAGTATCGGTGGCTACACCTTC; cdr3_aa: CASSGLSIGGYTF
clone_size: -; v_call: TRBV30; j_call: TRBJ1-3; d_call: TRBD1; cdr3_length: 14; cdr3_nt: TGTGCCTGGGCCCTCGGGACAGGGGGAAACACCATATATTTT; cdr3_aa: CAWALGTGGNTIYF
clone_size: -; v_call: TRBV27; j_call: TRBJ2-1; d_call: TRBD2; cdr3_length: 17; cdr3_nt: TGTGCCAGCAGTTTTACGGGACTAGCGGGGGGTAGGGATGAGCAGTTCTTC; cdr3_aa: CASSFTGLAGGRDEQFF
clone_size: -; v_call: TRBV6-1; j_call: TRBJ2-7; d_call: -; cdr3_length: 11; cdr3_nt: TGTGCCAGCAGGGGAATCTACGAGCAGTACTTC; cdr3_aa: CASRGIYEQYF
clone_size: -; v_call: TRBV5-4; j_call: TRBJ2-3; d_call: -; cdr3_length: 14; cdr3_nt: TGTGCCAGCAGCTTGGGTTTTGGCCCAGATACGCAGTATTTT; cdr3_aa: CASSLGFGPDTQYF
clone_size: -; v_call: TRBV7-3; j_call: TRBJ2-1; d_call: -; cdr3_length: 14; cdr3_nt: TGTGCCAGCAGCCCCCTAGGGGCCTACAATGAGCAGTTCTTC; cdr3_aa: CASSPLGAYNEQFF
clone_size: few; v_call: TRBV6-1; j_call: TRBJ1-2; d_call: TRBD1; cdr3_length: 15; cdr3_nt: TGTGCCAGCAGTGAAACGTGGGGGACAGTATATGGCTACACCTTC; cdr3_aa: CASSETWGTVYGYTF
clone_size: -; v_call: TRBV6-1; j_call: TRBJ1-1; d_call: -; cdr3_length: 11; cdr3_nt: TGTGCCAGCAGTGAATGGAATGAAGCTTTCTTT; cdr3_aa: CASSEWNEAFF
clone_size: -; v_call: TRBV28; j_call: TRBJ2-2; d_call: -; cdr3_length: 13; cdr3_nt: TGTGCCAGCAGTCTCCGACGCACCGGGGAGCTGTTTTTT; cdr3_aa: CASSLRRTGELFF
clone_size: once; v_call: TRBV7-3; j_call: TRBJ2-6; d_call: -; cdr3_length: 13; cdr3_nt: TGTGCCAGCAGCTCATCTGGGGCCAACGTCCTGACTTTC; cdr3_aa: CASSSSGANVLTF
clone_size: -; v_call: TRBV7-9; j_call: TRBJ1-5; d_call: TRBD1; cdr3_length: 15; cdr3_nt: TGTGCCAGCAGCCCGGGACAGGGGGGCAATCAGCCCCAGCATTTT; cdr3_aa: CASSPGQGGNQPQHF
clone_size: -; v_call: TRBV7-2; j_call: TRBJ2-7; d_call: TRBD2; cdr3_length: 13; cdr3_nt: TGTGCCAGCAGCGTAGCGGGAGGGCCATCGCAGTACTTC; cdr3_aa: CASSVAGGPSQYF
clone_size: few; v_call: TRBV20-1; j_call: TRBJ1-1; d_call: -; cdr3_length: 11; cdr3_nt: TGCAGATGTTGGGGGGGAACTGAAGCTTTCTTT; cdr3_aa: CRCWGGTEAFF
clone_size: -; v_call: TRBV6-6; j_call: TRBJ2-1; d_call: TRBD2; cdr3_length: 12; cdr3_nt: TGTGCCAGCAGACAACTAGCGGGGGAGCAGTTCTTC; cdr3_aa: CASRQLAGEQFF
clone_size: -; v_call: TRBV28; j_call: TRBJ1-5; d_call: TRBD1; cdr3_length: 16; cdr3_nt: TGTGCCAGCAAGGGGAGGACAGGGAATAGCAATCAGCCCCAGCATTTT; cdr3_aa: CASKGRTGNSNQPQHF
clone_size: once; v_call: TRBV4-2; j_call: TRBJ2-2; d_call: TRBD2; cdr3_length: 19; cdr3_nt: TGTGCCAGCAGCCGTCCCGGACTAGCGGGAGGGGTGAACACCGGGGAGCTGTTTTTT; cdr3_aa: CASSRPGLAGGVNTGELFF
clone_size: once; v_call: TRBV10-3; j_call: TRBJ2-2; d_call: TRBD1; cdr3_length: 13; cdr3_nt: TGTGCCATCAGTGTGACAGGGGACGGGGAGCTGTTTTTT; cdr3_aa: CAISVTGDGELFF
clone_size: once; v_call: TRBV5-1; j_call: TRBJ2-3; d_call: -; cdr3_length: 14; cdr3_nt: TGCGCCAGCAGGCGGGGAGAGGGCACAGATACGCAGTATTTT; cdr3_aa: CASRRGEGTDTQYF
clone_size: few; v_call: TRBV10-1; j_call: TRBJ2-3; d_call: TRBD2; cdr3_length: 16; cdr3_nt: TGCGCCAGCAGTGGTGGTAGCGGGAGGGCCGAAGATACGCAGTATTTT; cdr3_aa: CASSGGSGRAEDTQYF
clone_size: -; v_call: TRBV5-1; j_call: TRBJ1-1; d_call: -; cdr3_length: 14; cdr3_nt: TGCGCCAGCAGCTTATTGGGAGGTTTCACTGAAGCTTTCTTT; cdr3_aa: CASSLLGGFTEAFF
clone_size: -; v_call: TRBV6-5; j_call: TRBJ2-2; d_call: -; cdr3_length: 15; cdr3_nt: TGTGCCAGCAGTTACTCGGGGACGAACACCGGGGAGCTGTTTTTT; cdr3_aa: CASSYSGTNTGELFF
clone_size: once; v_call: TRBV6-6; j_call: TRBJ2-3; d_call: TRBD2; cdr3_length: 15; cdr3_nt: TGTGCCAGCATGGCTAGCGGGAGACGGTGGGATACGCAGTATTTT; cdr3_aa: CASMASGRRWDTQYF
clone_size: -; v_call: TRBV27; j_call: TRBJ1-2; d_call: TRBD1; cdr3_length: 14; cdr3_nt: TGTGCCAGCAGTCCCGACAGGGGAATCTCTGGCTACACCTTC; cdr3_aa: CASSPDRGISGYTF
clone_size: -; v_call: TRBV7-2; j_call: TRBJ2-1; d_call: -; cdr3_length: 13; cdr3_nt: TGTGCCAGCAGCTTAGGGGTTGGCAATGAGCAGTTCTTC; cdr3_aa: CASSLGVGNEQFF
clone_size: -; v_call: TRBV18; j_call: TRBJ1-1; d_call: -; cdr3_length: 13; cdr3_nt: TGTGCCAGCTCACCAAGGTTAGGGGCTGAAGCTTTCTTT; cdr3_aa: CASSPRLGAEAFF
clone_size: -; v_call: TRBV28; j_call: TRBJ1-2; d_call: TRBD1; cdr3_length: 15; cdr3_nt: TGTGCCAGCAGTTTGCCCAACAGGGGGGTCTATGGCTACACCTTC; cdr3_aa: CASSLPNRGVYGYTF
clone_size: -; v_call: TRBV6-1; j_call: TRBJ1-4; d_call: -; cdr3_length: 15; cdr3_nt: TGTGCCAGCAGTTCCGGGGGGCGCGTAAGGGAAAAACTGTTTTTT; cdr3_aa: CASSSGGRVREKLFF
clone_size: -; v_call: TRBV2; j_call: TRBJ1-2; d_call: -; cdr3_length: 13; cdr3_nt: TGTGCCAGCAGTGAACGAGGACTATGGGGCTACACCTTC; cdr3_aa: CASSERGLWGYTF
clone_size: -; v_call: TRBV2; j_call: TRBJ2-7; d_call: TRBD1; cdr3_length: 14; cdr3_nt: TGTGCCAGCAGTATGGGACAGGGTGACTACGAGCAGTACTTC; cdr3_aa: CASSMGQGDYEQYF
clone_size: once; v_call: TRBV28; j_call: TRBJ1-2; d_call: -; cdr3_length: 15; cdr3_nt: TGTGCCAGCAGTTTAACCCTGGACGGGGACTATGGCTACACCTTC; cdr3_aa: CASSLTLDGDYGYTF
clone_size: -; v_call: TRBV28; j_call: TRBJ2-7; d_call: -; cdr3_length: 13; cdr3_nt: TGTGCCAGCATGGCGGGGGCCTCTTACGAGCAGTACTTC; cdr3_aa: CASMAGASYEQYF
clone_size: few; v_call: TRBV18; j_call: TRBJ1-1; d_call: TRBD1; cdr3_length: 19; cdr3_nt: TGTGCCAGCTCACAAAGAGGGGGCGCGAGGCGGTCGGTGAACACTGAAGCTTTCTTT; cdr3_aa: CASSQRGGARRSVNTEAFF
clone_size: -; v_call: TRBV28; j_call: TRBJ1-2; d_call: -; cdr3_length: 14; cdr3_nt: TGTGCCAGCGTTAGCACGGGAGATAACTATGGCTACACCTTC; cdr3_aa: CASVSTGDNYGYTF
clone_size: few; v_call: TRBV5-1; j_call: TRBJ2-2; d_call: -; cdr3_length: 14; cdr3_nt: TGCGCCAGCAGCGCAGAACCTAACACCGGGGAGCTGTTTTTT; cdr3_aa: CASSAEPNTGELFF
clone_size: few; v_call: TRBV28; j_call: TRBJ2-7; d_call: -; cdr3_length: 12; cdr3_nt: TGTGCCAGCAGTTCAGCCCTCTACGAGCAGTACTTC; cdr3_aa: CASSSALYEQYF
clone_size: -; v_call: TRBV30; j_call: TRBJ2-1; d_call: TRBD2; cdr3_length: 17; cdr3_nt: TGTGCCTCCCGGCTCTTTAGCGGGTTGAGCTCCTACAATGAGCAGTTCTTC; cdr3_aa: CASRLFSGLSSYNEQFF
clone_size: -; v_call: TRBV5-1; j_call: TRBJ2-1; d_call: -; cdr3_length: 14; cdr3_nt: TGCGCCAGCAGCTTTTCCAGGGATCACAATGAGCAGTTCTTC; cdr3_aa: CASSFSRDHNEQFF
clone_size: -; v_call: TRBV5-6; j_call: TRBJ2-3; d_call: -; cdr3_length: 12; cdr3_nt: TGTGCCAGCAGCCTGGGCCGGGATACGCAGTATTTT; cdr3_aa: CASSLGRDTQYF
clone_size: -; v_call: TRBV19; j_call: TRBJ1-2; d_call: -; cdr3_length: 16; cdr3_nt: TGTGCCAGTAGTATCCTACACGGGCCAACGAACTATGGCTACACCTTC; cdr3_aa: CASSILHGPTNYGYTF
clone_size: -; v_call: TRBV29-1; j_call: TRBJ1-1; d_call: TRBD1; cdr3_length: 15; cdr3_nt: TGCAGCGTTGAAAATGGTTGGGACAGTAACACTGAAGCTTTCTTT; cdr3_aa: CSVENGWDSNTEAFF
clone_size: once; v_call: TRBV11-2; j_call: TRBJ2-2; d_call: TRBD2; cdr3_length: 16; cdr3_nt: TGTGCCAGCAGCTACACTAGCGGTTCGAACACCGGGGAGCTGTTTTTT; cdr3_aa: CASSYTSGSNTGELFF
clone_size: -; v_call: TRBV30; j_call: TRBJ2-3; d_call: -; cdr3_length: 12; cdr3_nt: TGTGCCTGGAGTCCAGCGGGAGATACGCAGTATTTT; cdr3_aa: CAWSPAGDTQYF
clone_size: -; v_call: TRBV2; j_call: TRBJ2-7; d_call: TRBD2; cdr3_length: 14; cdr3_nt: TGTGCCAGCAGTGAATGGCGGGAGACTGGCGAGCAGTACTTC; cdr3_aa: CASSEWRETGEQYF